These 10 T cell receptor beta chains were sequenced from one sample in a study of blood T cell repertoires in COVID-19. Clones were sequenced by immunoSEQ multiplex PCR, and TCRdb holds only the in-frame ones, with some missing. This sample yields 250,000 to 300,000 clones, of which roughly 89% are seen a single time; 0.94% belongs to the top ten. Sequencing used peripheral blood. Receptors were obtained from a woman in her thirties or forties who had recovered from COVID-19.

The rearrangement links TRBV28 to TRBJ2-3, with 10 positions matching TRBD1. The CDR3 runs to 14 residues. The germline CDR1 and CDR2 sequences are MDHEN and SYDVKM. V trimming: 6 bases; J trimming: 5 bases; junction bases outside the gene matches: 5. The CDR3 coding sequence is TGTGCCAGCAGCCGGGACAGGGGTAAAGATACGCAGTATTTT. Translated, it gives CASSRDRGKDTQYF.

The CDR3 DNA sequence: TGTGCCAGCAGCTTTAGTAGCGGGAGTGCGTACGAGCAGTACTTC. Its protein is CASSFSSGSAYEQYF. The chain couples TRBV7-9 to TRBJ2-7, with 9 bases matching TRBD2. The CDR3 is 15 amino acids. J was trimmed by 4 bases and V by 3 bases; bases with no gene match: 7. Germline CDR1 is SEHNR and CDR2 is FQNEAQ (reference sequence).

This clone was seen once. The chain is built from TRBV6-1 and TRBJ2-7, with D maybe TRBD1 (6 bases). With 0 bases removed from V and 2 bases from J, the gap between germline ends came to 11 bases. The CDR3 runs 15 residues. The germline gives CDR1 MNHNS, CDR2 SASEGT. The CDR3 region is CASSEAARGPYEQYF. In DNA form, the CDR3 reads TGTGCCAGCAGTGAAGCGGCCAGGGGCCCCTACGAGCAGTACTTC.

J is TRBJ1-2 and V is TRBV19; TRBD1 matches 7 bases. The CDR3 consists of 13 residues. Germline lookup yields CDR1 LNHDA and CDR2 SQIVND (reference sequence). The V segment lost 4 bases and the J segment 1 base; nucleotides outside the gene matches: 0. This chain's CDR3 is CASSRDSNYGYTF. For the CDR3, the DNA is TGTGCCAGTAGTAGGGACAGTAACTATGGCTACACCTTC.

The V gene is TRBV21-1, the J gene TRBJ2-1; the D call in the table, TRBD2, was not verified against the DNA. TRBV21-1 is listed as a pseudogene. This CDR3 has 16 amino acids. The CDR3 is CASSKASSGKANEQFF. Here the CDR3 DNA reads TGTGCCAGCAGCAAAGCGTCTAGCGGGAAGGCAAATGAGCAGTTCTTC.

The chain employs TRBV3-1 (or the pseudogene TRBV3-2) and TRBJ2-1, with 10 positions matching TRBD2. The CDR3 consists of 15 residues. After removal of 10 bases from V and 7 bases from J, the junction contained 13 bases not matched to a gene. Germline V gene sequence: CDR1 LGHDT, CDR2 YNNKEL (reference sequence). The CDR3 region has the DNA TGTGCCACCAGGGGGCTAGCGGGAGCTTCTAATGAGCAGTTCTTC. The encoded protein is CATRGLAGASNEQFF.

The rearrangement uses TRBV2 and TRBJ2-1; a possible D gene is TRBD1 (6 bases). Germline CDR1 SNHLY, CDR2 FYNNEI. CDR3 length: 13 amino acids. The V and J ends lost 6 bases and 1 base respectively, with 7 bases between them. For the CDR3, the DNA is TGTGCCAGCAGCAGGGGATCCTACAATGAGCAGTTCTTC. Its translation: CASSRGSYNEQFF.

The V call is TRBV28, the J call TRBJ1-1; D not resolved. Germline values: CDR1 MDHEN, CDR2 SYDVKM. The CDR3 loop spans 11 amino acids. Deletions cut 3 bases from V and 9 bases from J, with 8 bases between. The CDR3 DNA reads TGTGCCAGCAGTTTTGAGCGGCAAGCTTTCTTT. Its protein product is CASSFERQAFF.

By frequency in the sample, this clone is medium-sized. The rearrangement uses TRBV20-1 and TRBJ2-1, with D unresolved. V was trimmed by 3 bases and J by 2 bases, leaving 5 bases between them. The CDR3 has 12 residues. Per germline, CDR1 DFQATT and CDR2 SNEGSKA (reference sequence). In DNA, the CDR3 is TGCAGTGCTAGTGGCGCCTACAATGAGCAGTTCTTC. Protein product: CSASGAYNEQFF.

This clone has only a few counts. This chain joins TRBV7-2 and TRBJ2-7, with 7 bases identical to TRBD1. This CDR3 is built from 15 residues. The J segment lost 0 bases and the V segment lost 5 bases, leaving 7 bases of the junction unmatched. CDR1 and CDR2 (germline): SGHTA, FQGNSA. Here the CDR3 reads CASSPGQAFSYEQYF. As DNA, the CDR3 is TGTGCCAGCAGCCCCGGACAGGCCTTCTCCTACGAGCAGTACTTC.